These 15 T cell receptor beta chains originate from one sample sequenced in a study of Graves' ophthalmopathy and Graves' hyperthyroidism. TCR beta CDR3 amplification used RNA transcripts. An opening RT-PCR round employed HTBI primers and preceded a second-round multiplex PCR. TCRdb called the multiplex PCR reads again in MiXCR, with one record for every CDR3 protein. The sample carries over 40,000 distinct CDR3 sequences, 50% recorded once. The specimen sequenced was peripheral blood. These receptors were collected from an adult man with Graves' ophthalmopathy.

This clonotype came up a few times. The V gene is TRBV9, the J gene TRBJ2-7, with 11 bases lining up with TRBD1. There are 14 residues in the CDR3. Germline assignment: CDR1 SGDLS and CDR2 YYNGEE. Trimming cost V 4 bases and J 6 bases; bases outside gene matches: 6. CDR3 loop: CASSPGTGGVEQYF. Written as DNA, the CDR3 is TGTGCCAGCAGCCCGGGGACAGGGGGTGTCGAGCAGTACTTC.

In its sample, this clonotype was seen many times. This sequence joins TRBV2 and TRBJ1-1, with unresolved D. The CDR3 loop spans 15 amino acids. Per germline, CDR1 SNHLY and CDR2 FYNNEI. The V end was cut by 4 bases, the J end by 6 bases, with 18 bases between. The DNA for the CDR3 is TGTGCCAGCAGTGCTTTGACCGCCTCACGGGCTGAAGCTTTCTTT. Translating it yields CASSALTASRAEAFF.

The table lists this clonotype with many counts. The chain couples TRBV7-8 to TRBJ1-4, with TRBD1 as a possible D gene (6 bases). V lost 0 bases and J lost 4, with 18 bases in between. Germline CDR1 and CDR2: SGHVS and FQNEAQ. CDR3 size: 18 residues. As DNA, the CDR3 is TGTGCCAGCAGCTTAGCCGGAAAGAGGACAGCGAATAATGAAAAACTGTTTTTT. Encoded protein: CASSLAGKRTANNEKLFF.

This clonotype was seen ten or more times. The rearrangement uses TRBV4-2 and TRBJ1-6; 7 positions agree with TRBD1. The V gene's germline CDR1 is LGHNA and CDR2 YNFKEQ. J lost 0 bases, V lost 0 bases, and 2 bases had no gene match. The CDR3 covers 17 residues. In DNA form, the CDR3 reads TGTGCCAGCAGCCAAGACGGGACAGACTCCTATAATTCACCCCTCCACTTT. This translates into CASSQDGTDSYNSPLHF.

V usage is TRBV29-1 and J usage is TRBJ2-1, with a possible D match to TRBD1 (5 bases). Germline V lookup: CDR1 SQVTM, CDR2 ANQGSEA. The CDR3 is 18 amino acids. V was trimmed by 6 bases and J by 8 bases, leaving 32 bases between them. In DNA form, the CDR3 reads TGCAGCGTGGGGCGAAAGGAAAGGGGCATGGCTCCAGGTTATGAGCAGTTCTTC. Translation gives CSVGRKERGMAPGYEQFF.

This chain links TRBV20-1 with TRBJ2-7, with 10 bases identical to TRBD2. The germline V gene encodes CDR1 DFQATT and CDR2 SNEGSKA (reference sequence). Unmatched junction bases numbered 8, after V lost 0 bases and J lost 3 bases. This CDR3 contains 16 residues. DNA of the CDR3: TGCAGTGCTAGAGATGAAAAGCGGGAGGGGAACTACGAGCAGTACTTC. Translating gives CSARDEKREGNYEQYF.

This clonotype was seen repeatedly, ten times or more. The chain couples TRBV12-3 or TRBV12-4 to TRBJ2-7, with TRBD2 identical over 12 bases. The CDR3 is 20 residues long. Trimming removed 1 base from V and 4 bases from J; junction bases left unmatched: 17. This chain's CDR3 is CASSLVLRVLAGGGGYEQYF. The CDR3 coding sequence is TGTGCCAGCAGTTTAGTGTTGCGTGTACTAGCGGGAGGAGGAGGATACGAGCAGTACTTC.

This clonotype appeared many times. The chain employs TRBV20-1 and TRBJ2-2; D is perhaps TRBD2 (6 bases). This CDR3 spans 14 amino acids. Germline CDR1 DFQATT, CDR2 SNEGSKA (reference sequence). V shed 3 bases and J shed 3 bases, with 11 bases lying between them. The CDR3 coding sequence is TGCAGTGCTAGGGACTACGCGGACACCGGGGAGCTGTTTTTT. This translates into CSARDYADTGELFF.

This clonotype was found many times. This rearrangement joins TRBV6-1 to TRBJ2-1; unclear D gene. In germline, CDR1 is MNHNS, CDR2 SASEGT. This CDR3 region has 15 residues. Trimming removed 4 bases from V and 7 bases from J, with 17 bases in between. The DNA of the CDR3 is TGTGCCAGCAGTGTCGATAAACACTTTCGGAATGAGCAGTTCTTC. Its protein product is CASSVDKHFRNEQFF.

This clonotype was seen a single time. Germline and junction disagree at one end, which may indicate a read error. V gene TRBV19 combines with J gene TRBJ2-2; weak D call: TRBD2 (6 bases). Per germline, CDR1 LNHDA and CDR2 SQIVND (reference sequence). This CDR3 is built from 16 residues. The chain's CDR3 is CASSERAGRNTGELFF. For the CDR3, the DNA is TGCGCCAGTAGTGAAAGGGCGGGGCGGAACACCGGGGAGCTGTTTTTT.

Notes on this clonotype: This may be a read error, as it is one base from a much larger clone. This CDR3 fails to terminate in the conserved phenylalanine or tryptophan, so it likely reflects a read error. V gene TRBV28 combines with J gene TRBJ2-7; no firm D call. This CDR3 contains 14 residues. Trimming took off 1 base at V and 4 bases at J, with 11 bases between the two ends. In germline, CDR1 is MDHEN, CDR2 SYDVKM. The CDR3 DNA reads as TGTGCCAGCAGTTTATTAGGGTTTGGATACGAGCAGTACCTC. Translation: CASSLLGFGYEQYL.

With regard to this clonotype: The CDR3 does not close with the conserved phenylalanine or tryptophan, likely indicating a read error. No DNA is shown, since the ends of the CDR3 on it are uncertain; the CDR3 is the one TCRdb lists. The chain links TRBV29-1 to TRBJ2-5; TRBD1 is the table's D call and was not checked against the DNA. Germline assignment: CDR1 SQVTM and CDR2 ANQGSEA. The CDR3 length equals 14 residues, ends included. CDR3 amino acids: CSVGGPKDSYTFGS.

This clonotype occurred many times. This chain connects TRBV5-1 to TRBJ2-6; 7 positions match TRBD1. This CDR3 comprises 18 residues. The trim removed 4 bases at V and 0 bases at J, leaving 10 bases unmatched. Germline V gives CDR1 SGHRS, CDR2 YFSETQ. The CDR3 region is CASSMWSGQISGANVLTF. CDR3 DNA sequence: TGCGCCAGCAGCATGTGGTCGGGACAGATCTCTGGGGCCAACGTCCTGACTTTC.

Only a few counts were recorded for this clonotype. The chain uses TRBV14 and TRBJ2-5, with TRBD1 matching 7 bases. Germline V gene lookup returns CDR1 SGHDN and CDR2 FVKESK. V was clipped by 5 bases and J by 5 bases; unmatched bases: 2. The CDR3 spans 12 residues. CDR3 loop: CASSTGVETQYF. CDR3 sequence (DNA): TGTGCCAGCAGCACAGGGGTGGAGACCCAGTACTTC.

This chain joins TRBV20-1 and TRBJ1-2, with D possibly being TRBD1 (6 bases). Trimming cost V 8 bases and J 2 bases, with 15 bases left between them. Germline V gene sequence: CDR1 DFQATT, CDR2 SNEGSKA (reference sequence). This CDR3 comprises 13 residues. CDR3 sequence reads: CSCDPGHNYGYTF. In DNA form, the CDR3 reads TGCAGTTGCGATCCGGGACACAACTATGGCTACACCTTC.